The 29 T cell receptor beta chains below were found in one sample sequenced in a study of blood T cell repertoires in COVID-19. The table came from immunoSEQ multiplex PCR; TCRdb's copy has only in-frame clones and leaves some out. In the table there are approximately 120,000 clones, over 75% of which are singletons. Sequencing used peripheral blood. These receptors were taken from a woman older than 75 with acute or convalescent COVID-19.

This chain connects TRBV5-4 to TRBJ1-3, with D possibly matching TRBD1 (6 bases). Germline CDR1 reads SGHNT; CDR2 reads YYREEE (reference sequence). The CDR3 extends over 13 amino acids. Deletions cut 6 bases from V and 1 base from J, with 8 bases between. The CDR3 sequence is CASTQGSGNTIYF. CDR3 sequence (DNA): TGTGCCAGCACCCAGGGGTCTGGAAACACCATATATTTT.

The V call is TRBV6-5, the J call TRBJ1-1; D not resolved. The CDR3 is made up of 15 amino acids. Trimming pared 6 bases from V and 2 bases from J, leaving 16 bases between. Germline CDR1 is MNHEY and CDR2 is SVGAGI. The CDR3 is CASRTAGSVNTEAFF. The DNA of the CDR3 is TGTGCCAGCAGGACCGCGGGTAGTGTAAACACTGAAGCTTTCTTT.

For the CDR3, the DNA is TGTGCCAGCAGCCCCCGGACTAGCGGGGGGGCAGAGACCCAGTACTTC. Its protein product is CASSPRTSGGAETQYF. This chain connects TRBV13 to TRBJ2-5; 15 bases fit TRBD2. The ends lost 5 bases at V and 4 bases at J; junction bases unmatched: 5. The CDR3 has 16 residues. Germline-derived CDR1 and CDR2 are PRHDT and FYEKMQ (reference sequence).

The V and J genes are TRBV7-6 and TRBJ2-7; D possibly corresponds to TRBD1 (5 bases). Trimming pared 1 base from V and 4 bases from J, leaving 14 bases between. Germline loops: CDR1 SGHVS, CDR2 FNYEAQ. The CDR3 is 15 amino acids. CDR3 amino acids: CASSLDSQGTYEQYF. The CDR3 DNA sequence: TGTGCCAGCAGCTTAGACAGTCAGGGAACTTACGAGCAGTACTTC.

The chain recombines TRBV5-1 with TRBJ2-7; 9 nucleotides match TRBD1. The CDR3 sequence is 17 residues long. The V gene end was trimmed by 1 base and the J gene end by 2 bases; junction bases not matched to a gene: 10. Germline values: CDR1 SGHRS, CDR2 YFSETQ. The CDR3 sequence is CASSLFLPGQGTYEQYF. The CDR3 nucleotides read TGCGCCAGCAGCTTGTTCCTACCGGGACAGGGAACCTACGAGCAGTACTTC.

V is TRBV5-1 and J is TRBJ2-7; D may be TRBD1 (6 bases). Trimming took 1 base from V and 5 from J, leaving 13 bases between them. CDR1 and CDR2 (germline): SGHRS, YFSETQ. The CDR3 length is 14 residues. The CDR3 spells CASSLTGYKDEQYF. The DNA for the CDR3 is TGCGCCAGCAGCTTGACAGGGTATAAGGACGAGCAGTACTTC. The full variable domain, its missing parts supplied by reference TRBV5-1 and TRBJ2-7, is KAGVTQTPRYLIKTRGQQVTLSCSPISGHRSVSWYQQTPGQGLQFLFEYFSETQRNKGNFPGRFSGRQFSNSRSEMNVSTLELGDSALYLCASSLTGYKDEQYFGPGTRLTVT.

The chain has TRBV6-1 and TRBJ2-7; 8 nucleotides line up with TRBD1. V shed 2 bases, J shed 5 bases, and the junction held 8 bases outside the gene matches. CDR3 size: 15 residues. Germline CDR1 is MNHNS and CDR2 is SASEGT. CDR3 nucleotides: TGTGCCAGCAGTGAAATGAGACAGGGGTACCACGAGCAGTACTTC. Amino acids: CASSEMRQGYHEQYF.

The chain recombines TRBV6-6 with TRBJ2-5, with TRBD1 as a possible D gene (6 bases). V was trimmed by 5 bases and J by 4 bases, leaving 8 bases between them. In germline, CDR1 is MNHNY, CDR2 SVGAGI (reference sequence). The CDR3 is 12 residues long. CDR3 nucleotides: TGTGCCAGCAGTAAGGGGGTAGAGACCCAGTACTTC. It translates to CASSKGVETQYF.

The V call is TRBV6-2 or TRBV6-3, the J call TRBJ2-2; D uncertain. Trimming left V 0 bases short and J 3 bases short, with 5 bases between. This CDR3 comprises 14 residues. Germline-derived CDR1 and CDR2 are MNHEY and SVGEGT. The CDR3 DNA follows: TGTGCCAGCAGTTACTCTTCGGACACCGGGGAGCTGTTTTTT. Its translation is CASSYSSDTGELFF.

The chain couples TRBV19 to TRBJ2-2; 8 nucleotides line up with TRBD1. In germline, CDR1 is LNHDA, CDR2 SQIVND (reference sequence). The CDR3 contains 15 residues. J was trimmed by 4 bases and V by 6 bases; bases with no gene match: 7. CDR3 amino acids: CASRQGAFSTGELFF. CDR3 nucleotide sequence: TGTGCCAGTAGGCAGGGGGCATTTTCCACCGGGGAGCTGTTTTTT.

The chain joins TRBV5-4 to TRBJ1-1; 8 positions agree with TRBD1. Germline CDR1 reads SGHNT; CDR2 reads YYREEE (reference sequence). The CDR3 is 16 amino acids. V shed 0 bases and J 2 bases; nucleotides not matched to a gene: 6. CDR3 in amino acids: CASSLVPGQANTEAFF. DNA for the CDR3: TGTGCCAGCAGCTTGGTCCCGGGACAGGCAAACACTGAAGCTTTCTTT. Full variable domain (missing parts from reference TRBV5-4 and TRBJ1-1): ETGVTQSPTHLIKTRGQQVTLRCSSQSGHNTVSWYQQALGQGPQFIFQYYREEENGRGNFPPRFSGLQFPNYSSELNVNALELDDSALYLCASSLVPGQANTEAFFGQGTRLTVV.

The chain has TRBV18 and TRBJ1-4; D gene ambiguous. This CDR3 is built from 15 residues. The V gene lost 3 bases and the J gene lost 5 bases, with 13 bases spanning the gap. From germline, CDR1 is KGHSH and CDR2 LQKENI. CDR3 coding DNA: TGTGCCAGCTCACCCTCGCGACTTTACAATGAAAAACTGTTTTTT. This encodes CASSPSRLYNEKLFF.

The chain is built from TRBV7-8 and TRBJ1-1, with D possibly TRBD1 on 6 matching bases. CDR3 length equals 15 residues. V dropped 2 bases and J dropped 1 base, with 11 bases sitting between them. CDR1 SGHVS and CDR2 FQNEAQ come from the germline V gene. The CDR3 DNA is TGTGCCAGCAGCTTAACCAGGGGCCGGAACACTGAAGCTTTCTTT. Protein product: CASSLTRGRNTEAFF.

The chain uses TRBV5-1 and TRBJ2-5, with D maybe TRBD1 (6 bases). The germline gives CDR1 SGHRS, CDR2 YFSETQ. The CDR3 extends over 12 amino acids. V lost 2 bases and J 5 bases, leaving 7 bases between the germline ends. This CDR3 is CASSFRGETQYF. The CDR3 DNA sequence: TGCGCCAGCAGCTTCAGGGGTGAGACCCAGTACTTC. The full variable domain, completed using reference TRBV5-1 and TRBJ2-5, is KAGVTQTPRYLIKTRGQQVTLSCSPISGHRSVSWYQQTPGQGLQFLFEYFSETQRNKGNFPGRFSGRQFSNSRSEMNVSTLELGDSALYLCASSFRGETQYFGPGTRLLVL.

The J gene is TRBJ1-2, the V gene TRBV27; D is possibly TRBD1 (5 bases). Germline loops: CDR1 MNHEY, CDR2 SMNVEV (reference sequence). Trimming took 7 bases from V and 7 from J, leaving 19 bases between them. The CDR3 is made up of 14 amino acids. Here the CDR3 reads CASTPRGAGPGYTF. The CDR3 coding sequence is TGTGCCAGCACCCCCCGCGGGGCCGGTCCTGGCTACACCTTC.

The chain joins TRBV3-1 (or the pseudogene TRBV3-2) to TRBJ2-2, with a possible D match to TRBD2 (6 bases). This CDR3 has 13 amino acids. From germline, CDR1 is LGHDT and CDR2 YNNKEL (reference sequence). V lost 4 bases, J lost 14 bases, and 17 bases lay in between. For the CDR3, the DNA is TGTGCCAGCAGCCCCTCCAGGCTGACTAGACTGTTTTTT. Its translation: CASSPSRLTRLFF.

The CDR3 bases are TGTGCCATCAGAAGGGACAGAAACTATGGCTACACCTTC. Amino acid sequence: CAIRRDRNYGYTF. The chain is built from TRBV10-3 and TRBJ1-2, with TRBD1 identical over 7 bases. Per the germline V gene, CDR1 is ENHRY and CDR2 is SYGVKD. The CDR3 extends over 13 amino acids. V dropped 6 bases and J dropped 2; count of bases not matched to a gene: 3.

The chain carries TRBV27 and TRBJ1-2; D gene unclear. The CDR3 runs 14 residues. Trimming pared 4 bases from V and 7 bases from J, leaving 16 bases between. Germline values: CDR1 MNHEY, CDR2 SMNVEV (reference sequence). CDR3 sequence (DNA): TGTGCCAGCAGTTCACCGGACGCGAGGGTTGGCTACACCTTC. Protein sequence: CASSSPDARVGYTF.

The chain has TRBV5-1 and TRBJ2-7; D gene ambiguous. The V end was cut by 4 bases, the J end by 0 bases, with 14 bases between. Germline V gives CDR1 SGHRS, CDR2 YFSETQ. The CDR3 is 15 amino acids. The CDR3 DNA follows: TGCGCCAGCAGCCCGAACTCAGGTAGCTCCTACGAGCAGTACTTC. As protein: CASSPNSGSSYEQYF. The full variable domain, completed using reference TRBV5-1 and TRBJ2-7, is KAGVTQTPRYLIKTRGQQVTLSCSPISGHRSVSWYQQTPGQGLQFLFEYFSETQRNKGNFPGRFSGRQFSNSRSEMNVSTLELGDSALYLCASSPNSGSSYEQYFGPGTRLTVT.

V is TRBV9 and J is TRBJ2-2, with D tentatively TRBD1 (6 bases). Germline-derived CDR1 and CDR2 are SGDLS and YYNGEE. The CDR3 contains 13 residues. Deletions cut 4 bases from V and 6 bases from J, with 10 bases between. The CDR3 DNA sequence: TGTGCCAGCAGCCTAACAGGGCCCGGGGAGCTGTTTTTT. It specifies CASSLTGPGELFF.

Only one count was recorded for this clone. This sequence joins TRBV10-2 and TRBJ2-3; 9 bases are shared with TRBD2. This CDR3 has 15 residues. J gave up 2 bases and V 6 bases, and 6 bases lay outside the gene matches. Per germline, CDR1 WSHSY and CDR2 SAAADI. CDR3 protein: CASSRGLAPTDTQYF. Written as DNA, the CDR3 is TGCGCCAGCAGCCGCGGACTAGCGCCCACAGATACGCAGTATTTT.

In its sample, this clone was seen once. The chain carries TRBV9 and TRBJ1-6, with 8 nucleotides matching TRBD1. Per germline, CDR1 SGDLS and CDR2 YYNGEE. CDR3 length equals 14 residues. Unmatched junction bases numbered 6, after V lost 4 bases and J lost 9 bases. Here the CDR3 reads CASSSTGEASPLHF. The CDR3 DNA sequence: TGTGCCAGCAGCTCGACAGGGGAGGCTTCACCCCTCCACTTT.

The chain couples TRBV2 to TRBJ2-3; TRBD1 is a possible D gene (6 bases). Trimming stripped 3 bases from V and 0 bases from J, with 13 bases between. The CDR3 is 16 amino acids. The V gene's germline CDR1 is SNHLY and CDR2 FYNNEI. This CDR3 is CASSDGTNLSTDTQYF. CDR3 nucleotides: TGTGCCAGCAGTGACGGGACAAATCTGAGCACAGATACGCAGTATTTT.

This rearrangement joins TRBV14 to TRBJ1-2; D unclear. The CDR3 is 14 residues long. Germline CDR1 and CDR2: SGHDN and FVKESK. With 0 bases removed from V and 4 bases from J, the gap between germline ends came to 9 bases. CDR3 protein: CASSQDWRAYGYTF. CDR3 nucleotide sequence: TGTGCCAGCAGCCAAGATTGGAGGGCCTATGGCTACACCTTC.

V is TRBV5-1 and J is TRBJ2-3; 8 positions match TRBD2. CDR1 is SGHRS and CDR2 is YFSETQ in the germline V gene. This CDR3 is 18 amino acids long. J gave up 4 bases and V 0 bases, and 13 bases lay outside the gene matches. The CDR3 is CASSLGTFRGGHADTQYF. In DNA, the CDR3 is TGCGCCAGCAGCTTGGGCACCTTTCGGGGGGGCCACGCAGATACGCAGTATTTT.

The CDR3 region is CASSQDGARADEQYF. The CDR3 bases are TGTGCCAGCAGCCAAGATGGGGCTAGGGCCGACGAGCAGTACTTC. The chain uses TRBV4-2 and TRBJ2-7; a possible D gene is TRBD1 (5 bases). This CDR3 region has 15 residues. V dropped 0 bases and J dropped 5 bases, with 14 bases sitting between them. CDR1 and CDR2 (germline): LGHNA, YNFKEQ.

This rearrangement joins TRBV6-1 to TRBJ1-5; D is ambiguous. V dropped 2 bases and J dropped 6 bases, with 14 bases sitting between them. CDR3 length: 15 amino acids. The V gene's germline CDR1 is MNHNS and CDR2 SASEGT. CDR3 in amino acids: CASSEIKGGPQPQHF. The CDR3 coding sequence is TGTGCCAGCAGTGAAATTAAGGGAGGTCCTCAGCCCCAGCATTTT.

The V call is TRBV18, the J call TRBJ1-4; possible D gene TRBD1, 6 bases. V lost 4 bases, J lost 6 bases, and 21 bases lay in between. The CDR3 length is 17 residues. Germline CDR1 KGHSH, CDR2 LQKENI. The CDR3 sequence is CASSLRQVQVDDEKLFF. The CDR3 DNA follows: TGTGCCAGCTCACTACGACAGGTCCAAGTGGATGATGAAAAACTGTTTTTT. Full variable domain (outside the CDR3, taken from reference TRBV18 and TRBJ1-4): NAGVMQNPRHLVRRRGQEARLRCSPMKGHSHVYWYRQLPEEGLKFMVYLQKENIIDESGMPKERFSAEFPKEGPSILRIQQVVRGDSAAYFCASSLRQVQVDDEKLFFGSGTQLSVL.

This clone came up a few times. The chain combines TRBV28 with TRBJ2-1; D is uncertain. The CDR3 has 13 residues. Per the germline V gene, CDR1 is MDHEN and CDR2 is SYDVKM. Deletions cut 3 bases from V and 5 bases from J, with 8 bases between. CDR3 nucleotides: TGTGCCAGCAGTTTTTGGCAGAACAATGAGCAGTTCTTC. It encodes CASSFWQNNEQFF.